This T cell receptor (beta chain) was identified during a study of OX40 agonist ivuxolimab in advanced cancers. Germline-derived CDR1 and CDR2 are SGHAT and FQNNGV. This CDR3 region has 14 residues. V was trimmed by 4 bases and J by 5 bases, leaving 14 bases between them. Exclusion of a patient followed from autoimmune disease history or systemic immunosuppression. TCRdb keeps only in-frame clones here, not all; method: immunoSEQ multiplex PCR. The data contain around 44,000 clones, around 80% of them singletons. This clonotype was obtained from an adult with an advanced solid tumor such as melanoma, head and neck, liver or kidney cancer. The chain joins TRBV11-2 to TRBJ2-5; D is perhaps TRBD1 (6 bases). The input for sequencing was CD4+ or CD8+ T cells sorted from blood, taken in a trial of the OX40 agonist ivuxolimab. CDR3 in amino acids: CASSSPTGLETQYF. The CDR3 coding sequence is TGTGCCAGCAGCTCCCCAACAGGGTTGGAGACCCAGTACTTC.